One sample yielded the 20 T cell receptor beta chains listed below, sequenced in a study of blood T cell repertoires in COVID-19. Generated by immunoSEQ multiplex PCR, the TCRdb table keeps only in-frame clones and is missing some. The sample contains approximately 58,000 clones, 70% to 85% of which appear only once. Sample: peripheral blood. The receptor source for this set is a woman aged 55-70 years with acute or convalescent COVID-19.

This chain links TRBV19 with TRBJ1-1; no definite D call. CDR1 and CDR2 from the germline V gene are LNHDA and SQIVND (reference sequence). This CDR3 is built from 14 residues. V shed 8 bases and J shed 1 base, with 14 bases lying between them. In DNA form, the CDR3 reads TGTGCCAGTCTCGACTGGAATACGAACACTGAAGCTTTCTTT. This encodes CASLDWNTNTEAFF.

The chain carries TRBV12-3 or TRBV12-4 and TRBJ2-3; TRBD2 is a possible D gene (6 bases). Trimming cost V 4 bases and J 3 bases, with 8 bases left between them. This CDR3 has 13 residues. CDR3 protein: CASSYSGTDTQYF. Written as DNA, the CDR3 is TGTGCCAGCAGTTATAGCGGTACAGATACGCAGTATTTT.

This sequence joins TRBV5-5 and TRBJ1-3; a weak D match, TRBD1 (6 bases). V lost 4 bases and J 0 bases, leaving 8 bases between the germline ends. The CDR3 totals 14 residues. Per germline, CDR1 SGHKS and CDR2 YYEKEE (reference sequence). The CDR3: CASSRDNSGNTIYF. CDR3 bases: TGTGCCAGCAGCCGGGACAACTCTGGAAACACCATATATTTT.

The chain couples TRBV6-5 to TRBJ1-1; D ambiguous. Germline CDR1 and CDR2: MNHEY and SVGAGI. Trimming pared 3 bases from V and 5 bases from J, leaving 10 bases between. CDR3 size: 13 residues. The CDR3 sequence: CASSYVWSTEAFF. The CDR3 nucleotides are TGTGCCAGCAGTTATGTCTGGAGTACTGAAGCTTTCTTT.

The chain recombines TRBV29-1 with TRBJ2-3, with D possibly matching TRBD1 (5 bases). Trimming shortened V by 6 bases and J by 0 bases, and 16 bases separated the two germline ends. This CDR3 contains 15 residues. Germline loops: CDR1 SQVTM, CDR2 ANQGSEA. Here the CDR3 reads CSVGETPTSTDTQYF. The CDR3 nucleotides read TGCAGCGTAGGGGAAACACCCACTAGCACAGATACGCAGTATTTT.

The chain couples TRBV7-6 to TRBJ2-1, with 13 positions matching TRBD2. The CDR3 has 15 amino acids. The junction had 7 bases not matched to a gene; V was cut back by 5 bases and J by 9 bases. Germline values: CDR1 SGHVS, CDR2 FNYEAQ. CDR3 amino acids: CASSVTSGGAGEQFF. In DNA, the CDR3 is TGTGCCAGCAGCGTTACTAGCGGGGGGGCGGGTGAGCAGTTCTTC.

This clone was detected a few times. Other DNA sequences in this specimen translate into the identical CDR3. This chain connects TRBV29-1 to TRBJ1-5; 9 nucleotides line up with TRBD1. The germline CDR1 and CDR2 sequences are SQVTM and ANQGSEA. With 4 bases clipped from V and 4 bases from J, the junction kept 8 bases outside the gene matches. The CDR3 runs to 15 residues. The CDR3 DNA follows: TGCAGCGTTGTAGGTGGGACAGGGAGGAATCAGCCCCAGCATTTT. This sequence encodes CSVVGGTGRNQPQHF.

The chain joins TRBV11-2 to TRBJ2-3; weak D call: TRBD2 (6 bases). The V and J ends lost 4 bases and 0 bases respectively, with 14 bases between them. The CDR3 runs to 16 residues. The V gene's germline CDR1 is SGHAT and CDR2 FQNNGV. This CDR3 is CASSSGAGTSTDTQYF. The CDR3 DNA reads as TGTGCCAGCAGCTCAGGCGCCGGGACTAGCACAGATACGCAGTATTTT.

The CDR3 DNA is TGCGCCAGCAGAGAAGACAGGGGGCAGATGGACACTGAAGCTTTCTTT. It codes for CASREDRGQMDTEAFF. The chain is built from TRBV5-1 and TRBJ1-1, with TRBD1 matching 10 bases. V was clipped by 5 bases and J by 3 bases; unmatched bases: 10. Germline lookup yields CDR1 SGHRS and CDR2 YFSETQ. This CDR3 is built from 16 residues. The whole variable domain, filled in from reference TRBV5-1 and TRBJ1-1, reads KAGVTQTPRYLIKTRGQQVTLSCSPISGHRSVSWYQQTPGQGLQFLFEYFSETQRNKGNFPGRFSGRQFSNSRSEMNVSTLELGDSALYLCASREDRGQMDTEAFFGQGTRLTVV.

The J gene is TRBJ1-6, the V gene TRBV6-4; tentatively, D is TRBD1 (5 bases). CDR3 size: 13 residues. The V and J ends lost 8 bases and 7 bases respectively, with 12 bases between them. Germline V lookup: CDR1 MRHNA, CDR2 SNTAGT. The CDR3 nucleotides are TGTGCCAGCTCACAGGTCTACAATTCACCCCTCCACTTT. Its translation: CASSQVYNSPLHF.

The chain couples TRBV5-1 to TRBJ1-3; 7 nucleotides match TRBD1. Germline CDR1 and CDR2: SGHRS and YFSETQ. Trimming at V came to 2 bases and at J to 4 bases, leaving 9 bases not matched to a gene. This CDR3 region has 16 residues. In nucleotides, the CDR3 is TGCGCCAGCAGCTTACAGTCACAGGGGAGGGGAAACACCATATATTTT. Its translation: CASSLQSQGRGNTIYF. The entire variable domain, with the rest obtained from reference TRBV5-1 and TRBJ1-3, is as follows: KAGVTQTPRYLIKTRGQQVTLSCSPISGHRSVSWYQQTPGQGLQFLFEYFSETQRNKGNFPGRFSGRQFSNSRSEMNVSTLELGDSALYLCASSLQSQGRGNTIYFGEGSWLTVV.

V is TRBV19 and J is TRBJ1-2; 10 positions agree with TRBD1. The germline V gene has CDR1 LNHDA and CDR2 SQIVND (reference sequence). CDR3 length: 15 amino acids. Trimming took 3 bases from V and 5 from J; bases not matched to a gene: 6. The CDR3 bases are TGTGCCAGTAGTATCCCGGGACAGGGGCGGTATGGCTACACCTTC. This codes for CASSIPGQGRYGYTF.

This clone appeared a few times. This chain joins TRBV5-1 and TRBJ1-1, with a weak D call TRBD1 (6 bases). The CDR3 is 15 residues long. The germline V gene has CDR1 SGHRS and CDR2 YFSETQ. The V and J ends lost 2 bases and 1 base respectively, with 12 bases between them. CDR3 nucleotide sequence: TGCGCCAGCAGCTTACAGGGAAGCGGGAACACTGAAGCTTTCTTT. Translated: CASSLQGSGNTEAFF.

This rearrangement joins TRBV4-1 to TRBJ2-1; TRBD2 matches at 11 bases. With 5 bases clipped from V and 6 bases from J, the junction kept 3 bases outside the gene matches. Per the germline V gene, CDR1 is MGHRA and CDR2 is YSYEKL. This CDR3 region has 14 residues. The CDR3 loop is CASSSGLAGNEQFF. Written as DNA, the CDR3 is TGCGCCAGCAGCTCCGGACTAGCGGGCAATGAGCAGTTCTTC.

V is TRBV2 and J is TRBJ2-3; D might be TRBD2 (5 bases). Germline lookup yields CDR1 SNHLY and CDR2 FYNNEI. CDR3 length: 15 amino acids. The germline V and J ends were trimmed by 4 bases and 3 bases, with 14 bases remaining between them. The CDR3 protein is CASSGRRGVTDTQYF. CDR3 DNA sequence: TGTGCCAGCAGTGGCAGACGGGGAGTGACAGATACGCAGTATTTT.

V usage is TRBV9 and J usage is TRBJ2-3; 11 nucleotides align to TRBD2. Trimming took 0 bases from V and 2 from J; bases not matched to a gene: 8. CDR1 is SGDLS, CDR2 YYNGEE, per germline. There are 18 residues in the CDR3. The DNA of the CDR3 is TGTGCCAGCAGCGTAGGTCTTACTAGCGGGGGCACCACAGATACGCAGTATTTT. Translation: CASSVGLTSGGTTDTQYF.

This rearrangement joins TRBV27 to TRBJ1-1; 11 bases align to TRBD1. Trimming took 6 bases from V and 1 from J; bases not matched to a gene: 10. The CDR3 runs 17 residues. Germline CDR1 and CDR2: MNHEY and SMNVEV (reference sequence). The CDR3 here is CASSLRTGGLTNTEAFF. The CDR3 DNA reads TGTGCCAGCAGCCTCAGGACAGGGGGCTTGACGAACACTGAAGCTTTCTTT.

V usage is TRBV19 and J usage is TRBJ1-5, with TRBD1 matching over 9 bases. CDR1 and CDR2 (germline): LNHDA, SQIVND (reference sequence). The V segment lost 7 bases and the J segment 7 bases; nucleotides outside the gene matches: 8. CDR3 length: 14 amino acids. The CDR3 region is CASTTGGLGQPQHF. As DNA, the CDR3 is TGTGCCAGTACTACAGGGGGCCTAGGGCAGCCCCAGCATTTT.

V usage is TRBV4-1 and J usage is TRBJ1-6, with 8 positions matching TRBD1. Per the germline V gene, CDR1 is MGHRA and CDR2 is YSYEKL. J was trimmed by 10 bases and V by 2 bases; bases with no gene match: 7. The CDR3 is 15 amino acids. CDR3 sequence reads: CASSQSRGLESPLHF. CDR3 DNA sequence: TGCGCCAGCAGCCAAAGCAGGGGGCTCGAATCACCCCTCCACTTT.

This chain's CDR3 is CASSEWAQGGGDTQYF. CDR3 coding DNA: TGTGCCAGCAGTGAATGGGCCCAGGGGGGTGGAGATACGCAGTATTTT. The chain uses TRBV6-1 and TRBJ2-3, with D tentatively TRBD1 (7 bases). The CDR3 is 16 residues long. The germline V gene encodes CDR1 MNHNS and CDR2 SASEGT. V gave up 2 bases and J gave up 5 bases, with 17 bases separating them.